This entry describes one TCR beta chain. The antigen remains unidentified. The authors split each subset's genomic DNA evenly across several immunoSEQ plates. In the authors' methods: Filtering was not the same, since immunoSEQ gave junction-only sequences without quality scores. The data were produced by immunoSEQ multiplex PCR, yet TCRdb's version contains in-frame clones alone and is incomplete. V, J and clone size derive from that table, while D and trimming were established from the DNA sequence. The sample consists of roughly 500,000 clones, 90% to 96% of them appearing once. This specimen belongs to a study of shared clonotypes between healthy human individuals. Study-wide findings and caveats: In contrast to clonotypes shared by all four donors, non-shared clonotypes had lower generation probabilities.

V dropped 6 bases and J dropped 0; count of bases not matched to a gene: 8. Germline values: CDR1 KGHSH, CDR2 LQKENI. This CDR3 is built from 17 residues. Specimen: naive CD4+ T cells sorted from blood. Subset here: CD45RA+ positively selected. This clonotype was obtained from a woman under 40 in good health. This chain connects TRBV18 to TRBJ2-6, with 7 bases identical to TRBD1. The CDR3: CASSPPGQSSGANVLTF. The CDR3 DNA is TGTGCCAGCTCGCCTCCGGGACAGAGCTCTGGGGCCAACGTCCTGACTTTC.